This T cell receptor (beta chain) derives from a study of blood T cell repertoires in COVID-19. As for the study in general: The origin of the acute and convalescent COVID-19 samples was the United States, Italy and Spain.

While infection was still active, Seattle patients were enrolled and then followed longitudinally. Original analysis: Reference gene primer amplification gave nucleated cell count estimates. TCRdb's copy holds only in-frame clones and misses some; the assay was immunoSEQ multiplex PCR. The DNA was the basis for D and trimming; V, J and clone size are from that table. This sample has roughly 170,000 clones, with around nine tenths found just once. The table lists this clone with a count of one. Trimming stripped 2 bases from V and 4 bases from J, with 17 bases between. The CDR3 length is 15 residues. Germline CDR1 reads GTSNPN; CDR2 reads SVGIG (reference sequence).

This clonotype was obtained from a woman aged 65 to 85 with COVID-19, enrolled during active disease. Material for sequencing was peripheral blood. The rearrangement links TRBV30 to TRBJ2-5, with D tentatively TRBD1 (6 bases). As DNA, the CDR3 is TGTGCCTGGAGTCGCCCGGGACAACGGGGAGAGACCCAGTACTTC. This sequence encodes CAWSRPGQRGETQYF.